One sample yielded the 11 T cell receptor beta chains listed below, sequenced in a study of OX40 agonist ivuxolimab in advanced cancers. The method was immunoSEQ multiplex PCR; TCRdb's version includes in-frame clones alone and lacks a portion of them. Here the sample spans about 46,000 clones, about nine tenths being singletons. The sample was CD4+ or CD8+ T cells sorted from blood, taken in a trial of the OX40 agonist ivuxolimab. These receptor sequences come from an adult with an advanced solid tumor such as melanoma, head and neck, liver or kidney cancer.

The chain carries TRBV7-2 and TRBJ2-7; D may correspond to TRBD1 or TRBD2 (6 bases each). This CDR3 region has 14 residues. In germline, CDR1 is SGHTA, CDR2 FQGNSA. The V end was cut by 5 bases, the J end by 3 bases, with 14 bases between. The CDR3 spells CASSAQGGYYEQYF. The CDR3 nucleotides read TGTGCCAGCAGCGCACAGGGAGGCTACTACGAGCAGTACTTC.

The J gene is TRBJ2-1, the V gene TRBV21-1; the DNA was not compared with TRBD2, the D call given in the table. TRBV21-1 corresponds to a pseudogene. This CDR3 is built from 13 residues. CDR3 amino acids: CASSKLVSTEQFF. DNA for the CDR3: TGTGCCAGCAGCAAACTAGTCTCCACTGAGCAGTTCTTC.

This clone was counted only a few times. V gene TRBV6-7 combines with J gene TRBJ2-7; TRBD2 matches at 8 bases. TRBV6-7 qualifies as an ORF whose function is uncertain. V was clipped by 0 bases and J by 2 bases; unmatched bases: 6. This CDR3 comprises 16 residues. CDR3 sequence: CASSYSSSGAAYEQYF. The CDR3 DNA sequence: TGTGCCAGCAGTTACTCGAGTAGCGGGGCCGCCTACGAGCAGTACTTC.

The sample holds one count of this clone. The chain uses TRBV11-2 and TRBJ2-7; D is ambiguous. V was pared by 1 base and J by 1 base, with 8 bases between. The CDR3 has 14 amino acids. Germline V gene data show CDR1 as SGHAT and CDR2 as FQNNGV. For the CDR3, the DNA is TGTGCCAGCAGCTTAGCAGCCAGTTCCTACGAGCAGTACTTC. This encodes CASSLAASSYEQYF.

V usage is TRBV7-2 and J usage is TRBJ2-1; the match to TRBD2 covers 10 bases. The CDR3 spans 15 residues. Germline V CDR1 and CDR2: SGHTA, FQGNSA. The V gene end was trimmed by 5 bases and the J gene end by 10 bases; junction bases not matched to a gene: 11. CDR3 amino acids: CASSQEGAGGREQFF. The CDR3 bases are TGTGCCAGCAGCCAAGAAGGAGCGGGGGGGAGGGAGCAGTTCTTC.

This sequence joins TRBV11-3 and TRBJ2-2; D may match TRBD1 or TRBD2 (5 bases each). This CDR3 comprises 13 residues. Trimming removed 5 bases from V and 5 bases from J, with 9 bases in between. Germline V gene sequence: CDR1 SGHNT, CDR2 YENEEA. The CDR3 loop is CASSLWGTGELFF. CDR3 DNA: TGTGCCAGCAGCCTGTGGGGGACCGGGGAGCTGTTTTTT.

This clone was found a few times. This chain links TRBV29-1 with TRBJ2-5, with TRBD2 matching over 10 bases. Germline assignment: CDR1 SQVTM and CDR2 ANQGSEA. The CDR3 has 14 amino acids. Germline trimming cut 5 bases from V and 5 bases from J; bases unmatched to any gene: 8. CDR3 residues: CSVILLAGVETQYF. In DNA form, the CDR3 reads TGCAGCGTTATCCTCCTAGCGGGAGTGGAGACCCAGTACTTC.

The chain recombines TRBV5-6 with TRBJ2-7; D is undetermined. Looked up from germline, CDR1 is SGHDT and CDR2 is YYEEEE. This CDR3 comprises 12 residues. V lost 0 bases and J lost 1, with 2 bases in between. CDR3 DNA: TGTGCCAGCAGCTTGGCGTCCTACGAGCAGTACTTC. As protein: CASSLASYEQYF.

The rearrangement joins TRBV5-6 to TRBJ1-1; D might be TRBD1 (5 bases). The CDR3 length is 13 residues. Trimming took 2 bases from V and 6 from J, leaving 11 bases between them. CDR1 SGHDT and CDR2 YYEEEE come from the germline V gene. The CDR3 DNA sequence: TGTGCCAGCAGCTTTCCCGGGGCGGCTGAAGCTTTCTTT. Residues: CASSFPGAAEAFF.

This chain links TRBV6-1 with TRBJ2-7; the match to TRBD2 covers 8 bases. The CDR3 is 13 amino acids. J gave up 4 bases and V 8 bases, and 7 bases lay outside the gene matches. Germline values: CDR1 MNHNS, CDR2 SASEGT. In nucleotides, the CDR3 is TGTGCCAGCTCCCACCGGGAGGGGTACGAGCAGTACTTC. It encodes CASSHREGYEQYF.

The chain carries TRBV12-5 and TRBJ2-3; no clear D gene. V was cut by 1 base and J by 4 bases, with 9 bases left in between. Germline V lookup: CDR1 LGHNT, CDR2 FRNRAP. The CDR3 is made up of 14 amino acids. The CDR3 region is CASGLGSRPDTQYF. As DNA, the CDR3 is TGTGCTAGTGGTTTGGGGTCCCGCCCAGATACGCAGTATTTT.